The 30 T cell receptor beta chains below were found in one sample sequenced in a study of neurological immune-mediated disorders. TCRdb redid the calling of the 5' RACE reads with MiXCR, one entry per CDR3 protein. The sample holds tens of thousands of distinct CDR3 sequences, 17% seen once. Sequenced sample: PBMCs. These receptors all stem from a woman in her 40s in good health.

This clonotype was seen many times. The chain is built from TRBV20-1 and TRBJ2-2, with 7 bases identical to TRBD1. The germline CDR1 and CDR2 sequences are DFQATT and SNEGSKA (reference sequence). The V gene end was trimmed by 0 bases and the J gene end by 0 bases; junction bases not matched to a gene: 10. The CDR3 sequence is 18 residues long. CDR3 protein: CSARDLTRTGSNTGELFF. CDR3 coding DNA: TGCAGTGCTAGAGATCTTACCCGGACAGGATCGAACACCGGGGAGCTGTTTTTT.

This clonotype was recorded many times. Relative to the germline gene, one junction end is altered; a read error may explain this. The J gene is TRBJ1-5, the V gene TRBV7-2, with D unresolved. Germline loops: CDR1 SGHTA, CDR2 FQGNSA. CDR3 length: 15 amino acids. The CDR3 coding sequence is TGTGTCAGCAGCCCGGACGGCCGGGGCAATCAGCCCCAGCATTTT. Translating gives CVSSPDGRGNQPQHF.

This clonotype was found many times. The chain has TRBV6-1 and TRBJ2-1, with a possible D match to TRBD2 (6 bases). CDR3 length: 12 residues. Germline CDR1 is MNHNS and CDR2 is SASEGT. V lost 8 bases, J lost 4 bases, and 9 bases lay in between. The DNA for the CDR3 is TGTGCCAGCGGGCGGGGTTACAATGAGCAGTTCTTC. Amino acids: CASGRGYNEQFF.

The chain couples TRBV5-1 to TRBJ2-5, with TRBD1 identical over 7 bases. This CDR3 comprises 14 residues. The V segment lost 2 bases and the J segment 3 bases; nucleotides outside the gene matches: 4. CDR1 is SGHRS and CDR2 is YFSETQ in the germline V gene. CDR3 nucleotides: TGCGCCAGCAGCTTTGGACAGGAAAAAGAGACCCAGTACTTC. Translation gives CASSFGQEKETQYF.

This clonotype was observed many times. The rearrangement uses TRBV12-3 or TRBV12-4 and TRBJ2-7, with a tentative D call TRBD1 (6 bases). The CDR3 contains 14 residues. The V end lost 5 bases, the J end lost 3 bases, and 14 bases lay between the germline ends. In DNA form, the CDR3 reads TGTGCCAGCAGTGATACAGGGCTATTCTACGAGCAGTACTTC. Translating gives CASSDTGLFYEQYF.

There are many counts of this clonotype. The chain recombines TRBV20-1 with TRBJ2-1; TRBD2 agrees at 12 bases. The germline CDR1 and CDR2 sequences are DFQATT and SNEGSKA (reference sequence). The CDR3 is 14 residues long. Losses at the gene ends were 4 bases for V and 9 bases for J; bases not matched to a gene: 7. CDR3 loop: CSAKLAGGLGEQFF. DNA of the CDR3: TGCAGTGCTAAGCTAGCGGGGGGGCTGGGTGAGCAGTTCTTC.

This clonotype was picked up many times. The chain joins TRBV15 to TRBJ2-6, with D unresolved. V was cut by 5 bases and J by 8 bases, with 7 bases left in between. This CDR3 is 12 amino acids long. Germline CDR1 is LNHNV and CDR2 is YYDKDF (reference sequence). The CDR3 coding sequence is TGTGCCACCAGCCGGCCACCCAACGTCCTGACTTTC. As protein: CATSRPPNVLTF.

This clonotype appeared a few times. The CDR3 is CSARGQGAYEQYF. Here the CDR3 DNA reads TGCAGTGCTAGGGGACAGGGGGCGTACGAGCAGTACTTC. V usage is TRBV20-1 and J usage is TRBJ2-7, with 12 bases fitting TRBD1. Germline V gene sequence: CDR1 DFQATT, CDR2 SNEGSKA (reference sequence). This CDR3 comprises 13 residues. Trimming cost V 3 bases and J 4 bases; bases outside gene matches: 1.

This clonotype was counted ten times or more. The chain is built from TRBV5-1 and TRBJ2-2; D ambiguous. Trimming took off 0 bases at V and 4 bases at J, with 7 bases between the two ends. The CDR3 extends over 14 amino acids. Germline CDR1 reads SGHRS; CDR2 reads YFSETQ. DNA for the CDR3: TGCGCCAGCAGCTTGGGTCTGCGCACCGGGGAGCTGTTTTTT. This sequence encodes CASSLGLRTGELFF. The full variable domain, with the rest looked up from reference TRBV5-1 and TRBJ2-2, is KAGVTQTPRYLIKTRGQQVTLSCSPISGHRSVSWYQQTPGQGLQFLFEYFSETQRNKGNFPGRFSGRQFSNSRSEMNVSTLELGDSALYLCASSLGLRTGELFFGEGSRLTVL.

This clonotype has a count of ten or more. CDR3 in DNA: TGTGCCACATCCCAGGGGTGGACCACCGGGGAGCTGTTTTTT. Encoded protein: CATSQGWTTGELFF. The chain joins TRBV6-1 to TRBJ2-2, with D perhaps matching TRBD1 (6 bases). With 10 bases removed from V and 4 bases from J, the gap between germline ends came to 16 bases. The CDR3 runs 14 residues. CDR1 is MNHNS and CDR2 is SASEGT in the germline V gene.

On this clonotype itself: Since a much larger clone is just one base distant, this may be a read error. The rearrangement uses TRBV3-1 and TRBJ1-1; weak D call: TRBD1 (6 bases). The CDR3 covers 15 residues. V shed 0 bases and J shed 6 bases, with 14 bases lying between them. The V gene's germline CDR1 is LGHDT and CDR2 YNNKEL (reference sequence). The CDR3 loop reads CASSQDVTGGSEAFF. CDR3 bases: TGTGCCAGCAGCCAAGATGTGACAGGCGGGTCTGAAGCTTTCTTT.

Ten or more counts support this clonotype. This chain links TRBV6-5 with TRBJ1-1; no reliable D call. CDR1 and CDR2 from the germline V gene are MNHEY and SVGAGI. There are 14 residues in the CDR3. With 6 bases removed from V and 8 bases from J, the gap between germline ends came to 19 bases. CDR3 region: CASSRTGLDTEAFF. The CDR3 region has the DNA TGTGCCAGCAGCCGAACCGGACTCGATACCGAAGCTTTCTTT.

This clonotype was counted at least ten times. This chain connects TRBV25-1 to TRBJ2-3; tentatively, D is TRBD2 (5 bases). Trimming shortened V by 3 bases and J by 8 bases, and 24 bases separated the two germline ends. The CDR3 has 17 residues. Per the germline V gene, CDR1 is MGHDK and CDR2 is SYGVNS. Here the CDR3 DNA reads TGTGCCAGCAGTGACCGGCCAGATTCGGGGTTCGCAGTTACGCAGTATTTT. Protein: CASSDRPDSGFAVTQYF.

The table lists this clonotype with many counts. DNA for the CDR3: TGCAGTGCTAGAGAGAGAGGATTTGTTCGGGACTGGACCGTACAAGAGACCCAGTACTTC. Translation: CSARERGFVRDWTVQETQYF. The rearrangement joins TRBV20-1 to TRBJ2-5, with D perhaps TRBD2 (6 bases). Germline CDR1 is DFQATT and CDR2 is SNEGSKA (reference sequence). CDR3 length: 20 residues. Trimming pared 0 bases from V and 2 bases from J, leaving 28 bases between.

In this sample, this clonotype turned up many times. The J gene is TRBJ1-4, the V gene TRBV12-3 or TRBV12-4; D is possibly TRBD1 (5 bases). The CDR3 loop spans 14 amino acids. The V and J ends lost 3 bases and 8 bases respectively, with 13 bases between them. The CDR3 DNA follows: TGTGCCAGCAGTTTCCCCAAGCCAGGGGAAAAACTGTTTTTT. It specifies CASSFPKPGEKLFF.

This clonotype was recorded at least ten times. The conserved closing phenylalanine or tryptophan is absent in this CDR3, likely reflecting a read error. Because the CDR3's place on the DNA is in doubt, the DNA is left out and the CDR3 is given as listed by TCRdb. CDR3 in amino acids: CASSSQWDSHPTFN. The chain combines TRBV28 with TRBJ1-2. Germline V gene lookup returns CDR1 MDHEN and CDR2 SYDVKM. From its first to its last residue, the CDR3 has 14 amino acids.

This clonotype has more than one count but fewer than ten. CDR3 sequence reads: CASRNLLAKNIQYF. CDR3 nucleotides: TGTGCAAGTCGCAACCTGCTAGCCAAAAACATTCAGTACTTC. The chain carries TRBV12-2 and TRBJ2-4. TRBV12-2 is a listed pseudogene. The CDR3 totals 14 residues.

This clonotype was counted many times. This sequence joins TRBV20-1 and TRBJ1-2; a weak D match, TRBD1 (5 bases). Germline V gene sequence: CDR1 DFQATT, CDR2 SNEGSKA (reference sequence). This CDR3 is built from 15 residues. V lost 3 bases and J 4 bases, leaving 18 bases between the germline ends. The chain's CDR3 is CSARPTATYFYGYTF. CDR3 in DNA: TGCAGTGCTAGGCCGACAGCGACATATTTCTATGGCTACACCTTC.

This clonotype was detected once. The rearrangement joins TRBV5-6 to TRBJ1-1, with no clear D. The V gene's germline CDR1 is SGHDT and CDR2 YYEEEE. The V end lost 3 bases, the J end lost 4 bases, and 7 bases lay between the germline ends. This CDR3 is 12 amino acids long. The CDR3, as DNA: TGTGCCAGCAGCTCCCGAGGCACTGAAGCTTTCTTT. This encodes CASSSRGTEAFF.

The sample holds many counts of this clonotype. The CDR3 reads CASSPISGQGETQYF. CDR3 nucleotides: TGTGCCAGCTCACCAATCTCTGGGCAGGGGGAGACCCAGTACTTC. V is TRBV18 and J is TRBJ2-5; D is possibly TRBD1 (6 bases). The V gene's germline CDR1 is KGHSH and CDR2 LQKENI. V gave up 2 bases and J gave up 5 bases, with 15 bases separating them. The length of the CDR3 is 15 residues. Full variable domain (missing parts from reference TRBV18 and TRBJ2-5): NAGVMQNPRHLVRRRGQEARLRCSPMKGHSHVYWYRQLPEEGLKFMVYLQKENIIDESGMPKERFSAEFPKEGPSILRIQQVVRGDSAAYFCASSPISGQGETQYFGPGTRLLVL.

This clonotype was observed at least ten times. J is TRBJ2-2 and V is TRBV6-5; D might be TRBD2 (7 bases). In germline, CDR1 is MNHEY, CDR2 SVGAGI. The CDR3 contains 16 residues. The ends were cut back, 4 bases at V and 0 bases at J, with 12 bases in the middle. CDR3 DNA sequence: TGTGCCAGCAGTTTCGGGGGGCCCCCGAACACCGGGGAGCTGTTTTTT. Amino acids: CASSFGGPPNTGELFF.

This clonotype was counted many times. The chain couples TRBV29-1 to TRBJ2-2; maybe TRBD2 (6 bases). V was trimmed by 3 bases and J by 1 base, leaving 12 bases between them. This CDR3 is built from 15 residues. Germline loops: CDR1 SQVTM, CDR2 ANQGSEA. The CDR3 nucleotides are TGCAGCGTTGAGATGGAGGGGAGGAACACCGGGGAGCTGTTTTTT. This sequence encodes CSVEMEGRNTGELFF.

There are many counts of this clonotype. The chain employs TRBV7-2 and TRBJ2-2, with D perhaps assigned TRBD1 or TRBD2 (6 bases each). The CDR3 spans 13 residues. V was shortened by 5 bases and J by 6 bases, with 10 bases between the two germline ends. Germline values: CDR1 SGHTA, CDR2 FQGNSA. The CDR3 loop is CASSPRGAGELFF. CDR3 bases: TGTGCCAGCAGCCCAAGGGGGGCCGGGGAGCTGTTTTTT.

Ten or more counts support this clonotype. CDR3 nucleotides: TGCAGTGCAGTGTGGGGGGGTTCTAACTATGGCTACACCTTC. Protein: CSAVWGGSNYGYTF. The rearrangement uses TRBV20-1 and TRBJ1-2; a weak D match, TRBD1 (5 bases). CDR3 size: 14 residues. CDR1 and CDR2 from the germline V gene are DFQATT and SNEGSKA (reference sequence). The ends were cut back, 6 bases at V and 0 bases at J, with 14 bases in the middle.

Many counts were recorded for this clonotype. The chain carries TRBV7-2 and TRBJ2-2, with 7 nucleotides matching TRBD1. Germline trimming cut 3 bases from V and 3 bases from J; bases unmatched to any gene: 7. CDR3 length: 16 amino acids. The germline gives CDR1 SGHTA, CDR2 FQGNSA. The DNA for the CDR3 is TGTGCCAGCAGCTTGGAACCCGGGACAGACACCGGGGAGCTGTTTTTT. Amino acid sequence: CASSLEPGTDTGELFF.

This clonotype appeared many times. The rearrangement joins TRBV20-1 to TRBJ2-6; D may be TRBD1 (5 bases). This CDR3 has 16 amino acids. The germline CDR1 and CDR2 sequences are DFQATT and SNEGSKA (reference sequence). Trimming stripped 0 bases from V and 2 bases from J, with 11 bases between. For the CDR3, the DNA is TGCAGTGCTAGAGATGGCCGCAGGGCTGGGGCCAACGTCCTGACTTTC. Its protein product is CSARDGRRAGANVLTF.

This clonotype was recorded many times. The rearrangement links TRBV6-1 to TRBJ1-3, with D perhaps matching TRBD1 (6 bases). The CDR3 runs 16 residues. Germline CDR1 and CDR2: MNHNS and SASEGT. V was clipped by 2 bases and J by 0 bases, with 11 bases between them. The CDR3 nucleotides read TGTGCCAGCAGTGAAACCCAGGGGTACTCTGGAAACACCATATATTTT. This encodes CASSETQGYSGNTIYF.

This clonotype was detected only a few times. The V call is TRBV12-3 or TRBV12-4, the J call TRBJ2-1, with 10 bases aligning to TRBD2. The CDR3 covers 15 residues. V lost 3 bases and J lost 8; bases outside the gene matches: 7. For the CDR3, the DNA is TGTGCCAGCAGTTTTAGCGGGGGGAATAAAGATGAGCAGTTCTTC. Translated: CASSFSGGNKDEQFF.

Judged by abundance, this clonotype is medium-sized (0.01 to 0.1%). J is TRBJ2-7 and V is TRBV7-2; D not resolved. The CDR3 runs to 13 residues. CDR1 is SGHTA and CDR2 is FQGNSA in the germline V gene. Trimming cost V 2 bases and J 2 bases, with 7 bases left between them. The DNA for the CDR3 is TGTGCCAGCAGCTTACAAACGGCCTACGAGCAGTACGTC. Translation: CASSLQTAYEQYV.

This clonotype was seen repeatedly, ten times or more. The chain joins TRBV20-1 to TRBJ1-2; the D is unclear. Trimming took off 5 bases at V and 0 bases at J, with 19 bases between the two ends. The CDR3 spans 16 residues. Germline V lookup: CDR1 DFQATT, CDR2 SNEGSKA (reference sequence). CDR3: CSASDYLFKANYGYTF. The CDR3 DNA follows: TGCAGTGCTTCCGATTATCTCTTTAAAGCTAACTATGGCTACACCTTC.